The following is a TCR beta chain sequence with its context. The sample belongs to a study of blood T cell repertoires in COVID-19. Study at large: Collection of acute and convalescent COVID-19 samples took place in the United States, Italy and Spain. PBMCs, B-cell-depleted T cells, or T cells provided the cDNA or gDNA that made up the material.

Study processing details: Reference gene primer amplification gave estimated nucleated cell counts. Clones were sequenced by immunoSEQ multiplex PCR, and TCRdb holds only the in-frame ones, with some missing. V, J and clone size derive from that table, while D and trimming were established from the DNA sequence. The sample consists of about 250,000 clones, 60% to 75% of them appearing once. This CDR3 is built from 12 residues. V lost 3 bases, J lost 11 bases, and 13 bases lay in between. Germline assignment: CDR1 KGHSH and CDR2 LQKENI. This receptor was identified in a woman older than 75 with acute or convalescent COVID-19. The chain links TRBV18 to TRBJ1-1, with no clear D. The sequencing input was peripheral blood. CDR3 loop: CASSPRGSMAFF. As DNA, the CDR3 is TGTGCCAGCTCACCCCGGGGTAGTATGGCTTTCTTT.